Listed below are T cell receptor beta chains from one sample, sequenced in a study of cytomegalovirus exposure and HLA in healthy donors. Assay used: immunoSEQ multiplex PCR; TCRdb lists only in-frame clones, some missing. The sample has about 140,000 clones, roughly 73% seen once; the top ten hold under 15%. Sequencing was done on a sample of PBMCs. All receptors derive from a human donor in good health. The CDR3 runs from the conserved cysteine through the conserved F or W. The order of the fields is D gene, V gene, CDR3 length, CDR3 protein. A D gene is named only where the DNA matches it firmly.

>TRBD1|TRBV15|14
CATSRGQGLYGYTF
>TRBD2|TRBV10-3|13
CAIKSGIQETQYF
>NA|TRBV4-1|15
CASSRDTPGAGELFF
>TRBD2|TRBV14|15
CASSQVSGVADTQYF
>TRBD1|TRBV5-1|13
CATRGQGSYGYTF
>NA|TRBV2|12
CASTRLLNEQYF
>TRBD2|TRBV6-5|15
CASSYFRGGTGELFF
>NA|TRBV5-4|13
CASSSGGQYEQYF
>TRBD1|TRBV5-8|18
CASSLEALTGEGNYGYTF
>NA|TRBV9|14
CASSYRDVADTQYF
>NA|TRBV7-6|13
CASSLEGNDEQYF
>NA|TRBV9|14
CASSGRENSYEQYF
>TRBD2|TRBV5-4|16
CASSPGTSGRAETQYF
>NA|TRBV11-3|12
CASSLANYEQYF
>TRBD1|TRBV19|15
CASSLGQGAPETQYF
>NA|TRBV15|15
CATSTYGTRNGGYTF
>NA|TRBV4-1|13
CASSQGLDTEAFF
>NA|TRBV5-1|14
CASNTGRGNTEAFF
>NA|TRBV10-1|14
CARPRGIDKETQYF
>NA|TRBV11-2|14
CASTPDRSYTEAFF
>TRBD2|TRBV6-5|16
CASSWTSGRASETQYF
>TRBD2|TRBV6-1|14
CASNLLAGGSEQYF
>TRBD1|TRBV6-6|16
CASRKDRDPPGNTIYF
>NA|TRBV25-1|15
CASSRPGVMNTEAFF
>TRBD1|TRBV2|15
CASTSLDRGLDEQFF
>NA|TRBV7-9|15
CASSLATGQNTEAFF
>NA|TRBV6-1|13
CASSKQNSETQYF
>NA|TRBV19|13
CASSINRNTEAFF
>NA|TRBV6-5|13
CASSYSGASEQYF
>NA|TRBV19|13
CASNSFLLVEQYF
>TRBD1|TRBV10-3|15
CAISGPGQGTYEQYF
>NA|TRBV9|15
CASSVGGLGNQPQHF
>TRBD2|TRBV9|15
CASSVGIAGQETQYF
>NA|TRBV6-1|12
CASSDQQETQYF
>NA|TRBV10-3|15
CAPSRRSTPQETQYF
>NA|TRBV19|13
CASSQVLNWPQHF
>NA|TRBV19|16
CASSITTGPRTYEQYF
>NA|TRBV10-3|12
CASWSSGNTIYF
>NA|TRBV4-1|15
CASSQERGPQETQYF
>TRBD1|TRBV30|14
CAWSTGGAHNEQFF
>NA|TRBV10-3|13
CAISPRRDTEAFF
>NA|TRBV28|13
CAIAGPRDNEQFF
>NA|TRBV5-1|16
CASSLVGAVGTDTQYF
>NA|TRBV6-1|14
CASSEAGRGGGYTF
>TRBD2|TRBV5-1|15
CASSGRGAGKETQYF
>NA|TRBV4-1|15
CASSPSYLGGYGYTF
>NA|TRBV2|12
CASSQSTDTQYF
>NA|TRBV4-2|17
CASSQEELTLNTGELFF
>NA|TRBV10-3|15
CATGRKIRNNYGYTF
>TRBD1|TRBV5-5|17
CASSRGTASSYNSPLHF
>NA|TRBV7-3|14
CASSSGSSGNTIYF
>TRBD1|TRBV5-1|14
CASSTGQGREKLFF
>TRBD2|TRBV13|15
CASSLALAGVRTQYF
>TRBD1|TRBV10-3|16
CAISATGQGVGQPQHF
>NA|TRBV6-4|16
CASSDSRGSGANVLTF